Below are 3 T cell receptor beta chains sequenced from a single sample in a study of post-analysis software for immune sequencing data. Whole-study findings and limits: Controls showed lower frequencies than patients for five TRBV segments, and TRBV5-6, TRBV5-1 and TRBV20-1 were among these.

Their cognate antigens are unknown. Unique molecular identifiers were present in the TCR beta cDNA libraries. TCRdb recomputed calls from the PCR reads with MiXCR, one row per CDR3 protein. Of 400,000 to 500,000 distinct CDR3 sequences in the sample, over 30% were seen once. Source material: blood. All receptors come from a girl aged 2 to 10 with multiple sclerosis.

This clonotype was counted only a few times. CDR3 in amino acids: CSAQTRTLEQFF. CDR3 nucleotides: TGCAGTGCTCAAACGCGGACTCTGGAGCAGTTCTTC. This chain links TRBV20-1 with TRBJ2-1; weak D call: TRBD2 (5 bases). The ends were cut back, 5 bases at V and 10 bases at J, with 15 bases in the middle. Germline lookup yields CDR1 DFQATT and CDR2 SNEGSKA (reference sequence). CDR3 length: 12 amino acids.

The rearrangement links TRBV29-1 to TRBJ2-5; TRBD2 aligns across 11 bases. Germline loops: CDR1 SQVTM, CDR2 ANQGSEA. The ends lost 1 base at V and 7 bases at J; junction bases unmatched: 11. This CDR3 is built from 16 residues. CDR3 protein: CSVEALAGGTGWTQYF. CDR3 nucleotide sequence: TGCAGCGTTGAAGCTCTAGCGGGGGGAACTGGTTGGACCCAGTACTTC.

This clonotype was seen only a few times. The chain is built from TRBV11-2 and TRBJ2-3, with 8 bases fitting TRBD1. Trimming cost V 5 bases and J 3 bases; bases outside gene matches: 7. CDR1 is SGHAT and CDR2 is FQNNGV in the germline V gene. This CDR3 spans 15 amino acids. CDR3 sequence (DNA): TGTGCCAGCAGCGACTGGCAGGGGGCAACAGATACGCAGTATTTT. Its translation: CASSDWQGATDTQYF.